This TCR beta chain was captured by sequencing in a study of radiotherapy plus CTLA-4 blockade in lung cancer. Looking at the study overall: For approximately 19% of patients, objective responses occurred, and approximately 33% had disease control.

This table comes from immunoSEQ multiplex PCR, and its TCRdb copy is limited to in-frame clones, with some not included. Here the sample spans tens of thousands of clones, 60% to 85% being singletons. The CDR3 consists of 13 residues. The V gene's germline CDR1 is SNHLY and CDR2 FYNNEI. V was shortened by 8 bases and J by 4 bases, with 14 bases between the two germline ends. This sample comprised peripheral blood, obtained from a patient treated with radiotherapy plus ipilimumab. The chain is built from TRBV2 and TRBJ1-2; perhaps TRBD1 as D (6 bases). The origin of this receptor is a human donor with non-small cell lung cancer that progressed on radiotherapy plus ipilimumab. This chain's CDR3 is CASGRGLGYGYTF. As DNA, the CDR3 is TGTGCCAGCGGGAGGGGGTTGGGCTATGGCTACACCTTC.